The entry below describes one T cell receptor beta chain. The method was immunoSEQ multiplex PCR; TCRdb's version includes in-frame clones alone and lacks a portion of them. The profile shows around 68,000 clones, 89% of them singletons. CDR1 is LNHDA, CDR2 SQIVND, per germline (reference sequence). The V and J ends lost 6 bases and 5 bases, in that order; junction bases with no gene match: 9. The CDR3 is made up of 17 amino acids. The source of the sample is a study of blood T cell repertoires in COVID-19. Study-wide context: The cDNA or gDNA used as material had been derived from T cells, B-cell-depleted T cells, or PBMCs.

The rearrangement uses TRBV19 and TRBJ2-1, with TRBD2 matching 14 bases. This TCR derives from a man aged 45-65 years with active COVID-19. The sequenced sample was peripheral blood. The CDR3 DNA follows: TGTGCCAGTAGAAGCGGGACTAGCGGGGGTCCCCACAATGAGCAGTTCTTC. As protein: CASRSGTSGGPHNEQFF.